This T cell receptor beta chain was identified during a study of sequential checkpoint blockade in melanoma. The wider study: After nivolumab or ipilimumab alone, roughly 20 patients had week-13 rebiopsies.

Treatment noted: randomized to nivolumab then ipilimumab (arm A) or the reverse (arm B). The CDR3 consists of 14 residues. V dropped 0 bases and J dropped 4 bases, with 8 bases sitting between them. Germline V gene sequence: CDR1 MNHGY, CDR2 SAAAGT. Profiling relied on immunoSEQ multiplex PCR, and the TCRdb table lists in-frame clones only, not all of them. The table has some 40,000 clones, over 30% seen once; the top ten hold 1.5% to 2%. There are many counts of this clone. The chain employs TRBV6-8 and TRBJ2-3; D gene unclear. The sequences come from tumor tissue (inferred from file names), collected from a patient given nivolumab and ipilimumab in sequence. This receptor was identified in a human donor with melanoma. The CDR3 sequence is CASSYSQQSDTQYF. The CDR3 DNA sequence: TGTGCCAGCAGTTACTCACAACAGTCAGATACGCAGTATTTT.